One and the same sample provided the 20 T cell receptor beta chains below, sequenced in a study of neurological immune-mediated disorders. One entry per CDR3 protein, called by TCRdb with MiXCR from the 5' RACE reads. The sample lists some 30,000 distinct CDR3 sequences, approximately 24% occurring once. The sequenced material came from CD4+ T cells from blood. The receptors originated from a man between 45 and 60 years old with HTLV-1-associated myelopathy (HAM/TSP).

This clonotype was observed many times. The rearrangement joins TRBV12-3 or TRBV12-4 to TRBJ2-7; 10 nucleotides line up with TRBD1. Trimming at V came to 3 bases and at J to 7 bases, leaving 9 bases not matched to a gene. The CDR3 totals 15 residues. The CDR3 DNA reads TGTGCCAGCAGTTTCCAGGCCGGGACAGGGGTTGAGCAGTACTTC. Its protein product is CASSFQAGTGVEQYF.

The CDR3 DNA reads TGCGCCAGCAGCTTGGTGTCGCCGGACAGGGAGCTGTTTTTT. This sequence encodes CASSLVSPDRELFF. The chain links TRBV5-1 to TRBJ2-2; D might be TRBD1 (5 bases). Germline CDR1 reads SGHRS; CDR2 reads YFSETQ. Trimming removed 0 bases from V and 9 bases from J, with 12 bases in between. CDR3 length equals 14 residues.

This clonotype was counted many times. The chain employs TRBV7-8 and TRBJ1-1; 9 bases line up with TRBD1. This CDR3 is built from 13 residues. Germline CDR1 SGHVS, CDR2 FQNEAQ. Trimming took 3 bases from V and 5 from J; bases not matched to a gene: 1. DNA of the CDR3: TGTGCCAGCAGCTTGACAGGGGGTACTGAAGCTTTCTTT. It specifies CASSLTGGTEAFF.

The chain is built from TRBV5-1 and TRBJ2-1; 8 bases fit TRBD1. CDR1 and CDR2 from the germline V gene are SGHRS and YFSETQ. CDR3 length: 14 amino acids. The V gene end was trimmed by 4 bases and the J gene end by 9 bases; junction bases not matched to a gene: 9. CDR3 nucleotides: TGCGCCAGCAGCCCGGGACCCACAGGGGGTGAGCAGTTCTTC. As protein: CASSPGPTGGEQFF.

This clonotype was found many times. The rearrangement uses TRBV20-1 and TRBJ1-1; unclear D gene. Trimming stripped 6 bases from V and 5 bases from J, with 16 bases between. Germline CDR1 DFQATT, CDR2 SNEGSKA (reference sequence). CDR3 length: 13 residues. CDR3 sequence reads: CSAPTNRGTEAFF. The CDR3, as DNA: TGCAGTGCCCCGACAAATCGAGGGACTGAAGCTTTCTTT.

The chain links TRBV5-1 to TRBJ2-7, with TRBD1 identical over 7 bases. Germline values: CDR1 SGHRS, CDR2 YFSETQ. The J segment lost 0 bases and the V segment lost 1 base, leaving 4 bases of the junction unmatched. The CDR3 runs to 15 residues. The CDR3 here is CASSLKGQSSYEQYF. For the CDR3, the DNA is TGCGCCAGCAGCTTGAAGGGACAGTCCTCCTACGAGCAGTACTTC.

This clonotype showed up many times. This chain connects TRBV20-1 to TRBJ2-2; TRBD2 matches 10 bases. After removal of 6 bases from V and 4 bases from J, the junction contained 8 bases not matched to a gene. The germline V gene encodes CDR1 DFQATT and CDR2 SNEGSKA (reference sequence). This CDR3 has 15 residues. The CDR3 sequence is CSAPVLAGITGELFF. For the CDR3, the DNA is TGCAGTGCCCCGGTACTAGCGGGGATCACCGGGGAGCTGTTTTTT.

This clonotype was recorded many times. The V call is TRBV5-1, the J call TRBJ1-1, with D possibly matching TRBD1 (5 bases). The germline V gene encodes CDR1 SGHRS and CDR2 YFSETQ. This CDR3 has 14 residues. V was shortened by 0 bases and J by 3 bases, with 9 bases between the two germline ends. DNA of the CDR3: TGCGCCAGCAGCTTGGGACAGTCGGACACTGAAGCTTTCTTT. Residues: CASSLGQSDTEAFF.

This clonotype was found once. This chain links TRBV20-1 with TRBJ2-1; tentatively, D is TRBD2 (5 bases). The germline V and J ends were trimmed by 6 bases and 0 bases, with 18 bases remaining between them. The CDR3 is 16 residues long. Germline V gene lookup returns CDR1 DFQATT and CDR2 SNEGSKA (reference sequence). The CDR3 is CSALPGSSPSYNEQFF. The CDR3 nucleotides read TGCAGTGCGCTCCCGGGGAGCTCCCCCTCCTACAATGAGCAGTTCTTC.

This clonotype appeared many times. The chain uses TRBV27 and TRBJ2-3; TRBD2 matches 9 bases. The junction had 8 bases not matched to a gene; V was cut back by 2 bases and J by 5 bases. This CDR3 contains 16 residues. CDR1 is MNHEY, CDR2 SMNVEV, per germline (reference sequence). CDR3 coding DNA: TGTGCCAGCAGTTTAAACCGCGGGAGGGCCGGAGATACGCAGTATTTT. It yields the protein CASSLNRGRAGDTQYF.

This clonotype showed up many times. The gene calls are TRBV12-3 or TRBV12-4 and TRBJ1-2; TRBD1 aligns across 11 bases. The CDR3 is 15 amino acids. V gave up 6 bases and J gave up 2 bases; unmatched junction bases: 5. Here the CDR3 DNA reads TGTGCCAGCAGGGACAGGGGGCAGAGGAACTATGGCTACACCTTC. It translates to CASRDRGQRNYGYTF.

This clonotype was found many times. The chain uses TRBV20-1 and TRBJ1-5; maybe TRBD1 (6 bases). This CDR3 contains 12 residues. Trimming pared 6 bases from V and 4 bases from J, leaving 10 bases between. Germline V gene sequence: CDR1 DFQATT, CDR2 SNEGSKA (reference sequence). CDR3 sequence (DNA): TGCAGTGCCAAGGGGGGGAATCAGCCCCAGCATTTT. Protein sequence: CSAKGGNQPQHF.

This clonotype was counted ten times or more. The chain joins TRBV14 to TRBJ2-1, with D unclear. Germline V gene lookup returns CDR1 SGHDN and CDR2 FVKESK. With 6 bases removed from V and 10 bases from J, the gap between germline ends came to 16 bases. CDR3 length: 13 amino acids. The CDR3 DNA reads as TGTGCCAGCAGTCCTCTAAGTGTGGGGGAGCAGTTCTTC. Protein sequence: CASSPLSVGEQFF.

This clonotype has a count of ten or more. One junction end disagrees with the germline gene, perhaps due to a read error. The gene calls are TRBV5-6 and TRBJ2-4, with a tentative D call TRBD2 (6 bases). The CDR3 consists of 11 residues. Germline CDR1 is SGHDT and CDR2 is YYEEEE. Here the CDR3 reads CASSSAGQLDF. The CDR3 DNA reads TGTGCCAGCAGCTCGGCGGGGCAGCTGGACTTC.

The gene calls are TRBV19 and TRBJ2-3; possible D gene TRBD1, 6 bases. CDR1 LNHDA and CDR2 SQIVND come from the germline V gene (reference sequence). Deletions cut 10 bases from V and 3 bases from J, with 14 bases between. The CDR3 covers 13 residues. This CDR3 is CATRTAMTDTQYF. CDR3 DNA: TGTGCCACTAGGACAGCCATGACAGATACGCAGTATTTT.

This clonotype was detected many times. CDR3 in amino acids: CSAPARVRGGDTQYF. The CDR3 DNA follows: TGCAGTGCCCCCGCGCGGGTGAGAGGGGGAGATACGCAGTATTTT. J is TRBJ2-3 and V is TRBV20-1, with D possibly TRBD1 on 6 matching bases. The germline V and J ends were trimmed by 6 bases and 5 bases, with 21 bases remaining between them. The CDR3 covers 15 residues. Germline V gene sequence: CDR1 DFQATT, CDR2 SNEGSKA (reference sequence).

The table lists this clonotype with many counts. In DNA, the CDR3 is TGCGCCAGCCGACAGGGGGCGGAGTATGGCTACACCTTC. Protein product: CASRQGAEYGYTF. V and J are TRBV5-1 and TRBJ1-2, with 10 nucleotides matching TRBD1. Losses at the gene ends were 7 bases for V and 5 bases for J; bases not matched to a gene: 5. Germline V lookup: CDR1 SGHRS, CDR2 YFSETQ. The CDR3 extends over 13 amino acids.

The chain employs TRBV5-1 and TRBJ2-3; TRBD2 agrees at 9 bases. Per the germline V gene, CDR1 is SGHRS and CDR2 is YFSETQ. Trimming cost V 5 bases and J 0 bases; bases outside gene matches: 13. This CDR3 spans 18 amino acids. Here the CDR3 reads CASRGGLAAESSTDTQYF. CDR3 coding DNA: TGCGCCAGCAGGGGGGGACTAGCTGCGGAGTCTAGCACAGATACGCAGTATTTT.

In this sample, this clonotype turned up many times. V and J are TRBV20-1 and TRBJ1-1; D might be TRBD1 (5 bases). In germline, CDR1 is DFQATT, CDR2 SNEGSKA (reference sequence). Trimming cost V 2 bases and J 0 bases, with 13 bases left between them. There are 15 residues in the CDR3. The CDR3 here is CSARKGTGMNTEAFF. CDR3 nucleotide sequence: TGCAGTGCTAGAAAGGGAACAGGAATGAACACTGAAGCTTTCTTT.

This clonotype was seen repeatedly, ten times or more. V and J are TRBV11-2 and TRBJ2-7; 12 bases match TRBD2. The CDR3 consists of 18 residues. V shed 5 bases, J shed 4 bases, and the junction held 15 bases outside the gene matches. CDR1 and CDR2 from the germline V gene are SGHAT and FQNNGV. Written as DNA, the CDR3 is TGTGCCAGCAGCCCAAACACTCGTAGGACTAGCGGGGCTTACGAGCAGTACTTC. Protein product: CASSPNTRRTSGAYEQYF.